This T cell receptor (beta chain) was identified in a study of lymphopenia after photon versus proton radiotherapy (dated by TCRdb to between 2018 and 2020). The study in broad terms: Photon and proton radiation therapy were compared by the study for their immunological effects in patients with gastrointestinal tumors who developed high-grade lymphopenia. The cohort included 20 patients with gastrointestinal tumors who developed lymphopenia after receiving either photon or proton therapy. The goal of the study was to characterize the differences between the two radiation modalities in how they affect the immune system. Results and caveats for the whole study, not just this receptor: After the lymphocyte count nadir, photon-treated repertoires showed oligoclonal expansion, especially of CD8+ Temra cells, which drove the drop in diversity. Among patients across the cohort who died, overall survival time showed an inverse correlation with a larger post-nadir drop in TCR diversity. The survival association was assessed only in patients who died, and the authors presented better survival with proton therapy as a possibility rather than a demonstrated result. Relative stability during treatment was observed in proton-treated patients, whereas loss of naive T cells and TCR diversity and gain of effector/memory populations were observed in photon-treated patients.

CDR1 and CDR2, per the germline V gene (reference sequence), are SEHNR and FQNEAQ. The CDR3 runs 14 amino acids, cysteine and phenylalanine included. The DNA shown is the 42-base CDR3, in frame from base 1. V is shortened by 5 bases, J by 3 bases, and the region joining them spans 13 bases. Points on this clone: The antigen it binds to is not known. No clone much larger than this one lies a single base away; base qualities are absent.

Receptor amplification or capture employed the immunoSEQ multiplex PCR assay. Alongside multiparametric flow cytometry, deep sequencing of rearranged TCR beta loci was used to profile the T cell repertoires. What TCRdb holds here is the immuneACCESS table cut down to in-frame rearrangements. Part of the clones is not present; checked against another copy, under half of the missing clones reflect an unresolved V gene, and the others are unexplained. In all, the sample holds 68,000 or so clones, and just over 90% of those were seen once. Of the sample, 2.9% is held by the ten largest clones. This sample comprised peripheral blood, obtained from a patient treated with photon-based radiotherapy. The sequence derives from a woman in her 70s with pancreatic cancer. The rearrangement joined TRBV7-9 to TRBJ1-1; the D gene cannot be resolved reliably. In nucleotides, the sequence is TGTGCCAGCAGCCCAGACCAACTCTACACTGAAGCTTTCTTT. Its coded protein is CASSPDQLYTEAFF.